The 22 T cell receptor beta chains in this list originate from one sample, sequenced in a study of blood T cell repertoires in COVID-19. Profiling relied on immunoSEQ multiplex PCR, and the TCRdb table lists in-frame clones only, not all of them. The data contain 130,000 to 150,000 clones, 81% of them singletons. Material: peripheral blood. The receptors stem from a human donor in a cohort sampled during active COVID-19.

The CDR3: CASSRVTGNEQFF. The CDR3 region has the DNA TGTGCCAGCAGCAGAGTGACAGGTAATGAGCAGTTCTTC. This chain connects TRBV7-9 to TRBJ2-1; maybe TRBD1 (6 bases). This CDR3 comprises 13 residues. Trimming took 5 bases from V and 7 from J, leaving 12 bases between them. CDR1 is SEHNR, CDR2 FQNEAQ, per germline (reference sequence).

The V and J genes are TRBV28 and TRBJ1-5; 7 bases align to TRBD1. Per germline, CDR1 MDHEN and CDR2 SYDVKM. V lost 3 bases and J lost 6; bases outside the gene matches: 8. The CDR3 runs to 15 residues. The CDR3 here is CASSFDGRGRQPQHF. CDR3 DNA sequence: TGTGCCAGCAGTTTTGATGGTAGGGGGCGTCAGCCCCAGCATTTT. The full variable domain, rest sourced from reference TRBV28 and TRBJ1-5, is DVKVTQSSRYLVKRTGEKVFLECVQDMDHENMFWYRQDPGLGLRLIYFSYDVKMKEKGDIPEGYSVSREKKERFSLILESASTNQTSMYLCASSFDGRGRQPQHFGDGTRLSIL.

The chain combines TRBV6-6 with TRBJ2-7; perhaps TRBD1 as D (6 bases). Germline lookup yields CDR1 MNHNY and CDR2 SVGAGI (reference sequence). The CDR3 contains 12 residues. With 5 bases removed from V and 4 bases from J, the gap between germline ends came to 9 bases. This CDR3 is CASSRTVYEQYF. The CDR3, as DNA: TGTGCCAGCAGTCGGACAGTTTACGAGCAGTACTTC.

The CDR3 here is CASSLGFDNTGANVLTF. CDR3 in DNA: TGCGCCAGCAGCTTGGGGTTCGATAACACTGGGGCCAACGTCCTGACTTTC. The V and J genes are TRBV5-1 and TRBJ2-6; D remains ambiguous. The CDR3 is 17 amino acids. V lost 0 bases, J lost 2 bases, and 12 bases lay in between. Germline CDR1 is SGHRS and CDR2 is YFSETQ.

This rearrangement joins TRBV21-1 to TRBJ2-2; TRBD2, the table's D call, was not compared with the DNA. TRBV21-1 is listed as a pseudogene. The CDR3 is 18 amino acids. The CDR3 coding sequence is TGTGCCAGCAGCACGGGACTAGCGGGAGGAACGAACACCGGGGAGCTGTTTTTT. It encodes CASSTGLAGGTNTGELFF.

The genes are TRBV3-1 (or the pseudogene TRBV3-2) and TRBJ2-7; 13 nucleotides match TRBD2. V was clipped by 2 bases and J by 0 bases; unmatched bases: 22. The CDR3 length is 23 residues. The germline V gene has CDR1 LGHDT and CDR2 YNNKEL (reference sequence). CDR3 bases: TGTGCCAGCAGCCAAACCCCGAAACAAACTAGCGGGAGGGCCGAGCCCCACTCCTACGAGCAGTACTTC. Protein: CASSQTPKQTSGRAEPHSYEQYF.

The chain is built from TRBV23-1 and TRBJ2-5, with D maybe TRBD2 (5 bases). TRBV23-1 is an ORF, and what it does is uncertain. With 6 bases removed from V and 2 bases from J, the gap between germline ends came to 10 bases. The CDR3 is 13 amino acids. The CDR3 region is CASSRGRQETQYF. CDR3 bases: TGCGCCAGCAGCCGGGGTAGACAAGAGACCCAGTACTTC.

This clone has a handful of counts. The chain joins TRBV5-4 to TRBJ2-3; no firm D call. V lost 0 bases, J lost 1 base, and 3 bases lay in between. The germline CDR1 and CDR2 sequences are SGHNT and YYREEE (reference sequence). This CDR3 spans 13 amino acids. The CDR3 DNA is TGTGCCAGCAGCTTGGCCGGCACAGATACGCAGTATTTT. This gives the protein CASSLAGTDTQYF.

This clone showed up just a few times. The rearrangement joins TRBV28 to TRBJ1-1; tentative D call: TRBD1 (5 bases). Germline-derived CDR1 and CDR2 are MDHEN and SYDVKM. Trimming cost V 8 bases and J 1 base, with 17 bases left between them. The CDR3 consists of 15 residues. The CDR3 protein is CASLLAGGGNTEAFF. In nucleotides, the CDR3 is TGTGCCAGCCTCCTAGCGGGGGGAGGGAACACTGAAGCTTTCTTT. Combining the CDR3 with reference TRBV28 and TRBJ1-1 gives the whole variable domain DVKVTQSSRYLVKRTGEKVFLECVQDMDHENMFWYRQDPGLGLRLIYFSYDVKMKEKGDIPEGYSVSREKKERFSLILESASTNQTSMYLCASLLAGGGNTEAFFGQGTRLTVV.

This clone was seen more than once but under ten times. The chain uses TRBV4-2 and TRBJ2-3, with 10 bases aligning to TRBD2. The CDR3 contains 14 residues. After removal of 4 bases from V and 3 bases from J, the junction contained 1 base not matched to a gene. Looked up from germline, CDR1 is LGHNA and CDR2 is YNFKEQ. The CDR3 region is CASSPSGRTDTQYF. CDR3 sequence (DNA): TGTGCCAGCAGCCCTAGCGGGAGAACAGATACGCAGTATTTT.

V usage is TRBV5-6 and J usage is TRBJ2-7, with TRBD2 matching over 16 bases. The V segment lost 4 bases and the J segment 4 bases; nucleotides outside the gene matches: 11. The CDR3 extends over 18 amino acids. From germline, CDR1 is SGHDT and CDR2 YYEEEE. The CDR3 here is CASSLPSGTSGRAYEQYF. The CDR3 DNA reads TGTGCCAGCAGCCTTCCCTCCGGGACTAGCGGGAGGGCTTACGAGCAGTACTTC.

This clone was counted between two and nine times. The chain combines TRBV6-2 or TRBV6-3 with TRBJ1-1; tentative D call: TRBD1 (6 bases). The germline V and J ends were trimmed by 2 bases and 4 bases, with 20 bases remaining between them. This CDR3 region has 17 residues. CDR1 MNHEY and CDR2 SVGEGT come from the germline V gene. The CDR3 here is CASSYTWRGGAGTEAFF. The CDR3, as DNA: TGTGCCAGCAGTTACACCTGGCGGGGGGGCGCCGGCACTGAAGCTTTCTTT.

This rearrangement joins TRBV24-1 to TRBJ1-2; TRBD1 matches at 7 bases. CDR1 KGHDR and CDR2 SFDVKD come from the germline V gene. The CDR3 runs to 16 residues. Trimming took 3 bases from V and 0 from J; bases not matched to a gene: 6. CDR3 region: CATSDTGTGANYGYTF. In nucleotides, the CDR3 is TGTGCCACCAGTGATACGGGAACAGGGGCTAACTATGGCTACACCTTC.

The V call is TRBV6-5, the J call TRBJ1-5; 8 bases line up with TRBD1. The CDR3 is 14 amino acids. Germline V gene data show CDR1 as MNHEY and CDR2 as SVGAGI. The trim removed 10 bases at V and 2 bases at J, leaving 7 bases unmatched. CDR3 bases: TGTGCCACACAGGGGGTAGAGGGCAATCAGCCCCAGCATTTT. Its translation is CATQGVEGNQPQHF.

The V gene is TRBV6-1, the J gene TRBJ1-2, with D possibly matching TRBD1 (6 bases). There are 15 residues in the CDR3. Per germline, CDR1 MNHNS and CDR2 SASEGT. Trimming cost V 3 bases and J 4 bases, with 15 bases left between them. CDR3 nucleotides: TGTGCCAGCAGTGATTTGGCAGGGGAAGGCTATGGCTACACCTTC. Its translation: CASSDLAGEGYGYTF.

The CDR3 bases are TGTGCCAGCAGCACTCGTAGGGGGGGCATTACTGAAGCTTTCTTT. Protein: CASSTRRGGITEAFF. The V and J genes are TRBV9 and TRBJ1-1, with a possible D match to TRBD1 (6 bases). CDR3 length: 15 amino acids. V lost 4 bases and J lost 5, with 18 bases in between. Per the germline V gene, CDR1 is SGDLS and CDR2 is YYNGEE. Full variable domain (rest looked up from reference TRBV9 and TRBJ1-1): DSGVTQTPKHLITATGQRVTLRCSPRSGDLSVYWYQQSLDQGLQFLIQYYNGEERAKGNILERFSAQQFPDLHSELNLSSLELGDSALYFCASSTRRGGITEAFFGQGTRLTVV.

This clone was recorded only once. V and J are TRBV6-5 and TRBJ1-1, with 7 nucleotides matching TRBD1. V lost 5 bases and J lost 6; bases outside the gene matches: 9. CDR3 length equals 14 residues. Germline V lookup: CDR1 MNHEY, CDR2 SVGAGI. The CDR3 bases are TGTGCCAGCAGTCGGGACAGTTACCTCGCTGAAGCTTTCTTT. This gives the protein CASSRDSYLAEAFF.

The genes are TRBV15 and TRBJ2-7, with 9 bases lining up with TRBD1. Trimming cost V 3 bases and J 3 bases; bases outside gene matches: 0. Germline loops: CDR1 LNHNV, CDR2 YYDKDF (reference sequence). The CDR3 totals 13 residues. The CDR3 region is CATSRDRGYEQYF. CDR3 DNA: TGTGCCACCAGCAGGGACAGGGGCTACGAGCAGTACTTC.

The chain uses TRBV5-1 and TRBJ1-2, with D possibly being TRBD1 (6 bases). Germline CDR1 SGHRS, CDR2 YFSETQ. Trimming took 4 bases from V and 2 from J, leaving 15 bases between them. CDR3 length equals 15 residues. This CDR3 reads CASSDGDTTNYGYTF. CDR3 coding DNA: TGCGCCAGCAGCGATGGGGACACGACCAACTATGGCTACACCTTC. Together with reference TRBV5-1 and TRBJ1-2, the CDR3 gives the full variable domain: KAGVTQTPRYLIKTRGQQVTLSCSPISGHRSVSWYQQTPGQGLQFLFEYFSETQRNKGNFPGRFSGRQFSNSRSEMNVSTLELGDSALYLCASSDGDTTNYGYTFGSGTRLTVV.

CDR3 nucleotide sequence: TGTGCCAGCAATAGAGGGGGTGGCACCGGGGAGCTGTTTTTT. As protein: CASNRGGGTGELFF. V gene TRBV6-5 combines with J gene TRBJ2-2; tentative D call: TRBD1 (6 bases). The CDR3 spans 14 residues. Germline CDR1 reads MNHEY; CDR2 reads SVGAGI. V shed 7 bases and J shed 4 bases, with 13 bases lying between them.

The V and J genes are TRBV9 and TRBJ2-7; 7 bases agree with TRBD1. Trimming cost V 2 bases and J 0 bases; bases outside gene matches: 2. The CDR3 totals 14 residues. Germline CDR1 SGDLS, CDR2 YYNGEE. CDR3 DNA sequence: TGTGCCAGCAGCGTCCGGGACAGCTCCTACGAGCAGTACTTC. Its protein is CASSVRDSSYEQYF.

The V call is TRBV21-1, the J call TRBJ1-5; the DNA was not used to check the table's D call, TRBD1. TRBV21-1 constitutes a pseudogene. This CDR3 spans 16 amino acids. CDR3 sequence: CASSKVDRDGNQPQHF. The CDR3 nucleotides read TGTGCCAGCAGCAAAGTGGACAGGGACGGCAATCAGCCCCAGCATTTT.